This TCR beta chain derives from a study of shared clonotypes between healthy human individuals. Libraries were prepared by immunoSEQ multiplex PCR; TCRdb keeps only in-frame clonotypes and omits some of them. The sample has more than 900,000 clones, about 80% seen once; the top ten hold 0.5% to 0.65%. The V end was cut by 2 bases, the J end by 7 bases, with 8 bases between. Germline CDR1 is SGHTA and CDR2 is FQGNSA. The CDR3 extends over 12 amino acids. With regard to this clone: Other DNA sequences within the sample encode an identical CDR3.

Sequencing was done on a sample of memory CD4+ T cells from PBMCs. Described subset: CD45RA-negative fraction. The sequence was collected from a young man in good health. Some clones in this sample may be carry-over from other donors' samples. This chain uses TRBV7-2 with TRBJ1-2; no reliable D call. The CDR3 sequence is CASSLREGGYTF. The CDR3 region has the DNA TGTGCCAGCAGCTTAAGGGAGGGTGGCTACACCTTC.